Below, 32 T cell receptor beta chains from the same sample are listed, as sequenced in a study of blood T cell repertoires in COVID-19. Method: immunoSEQ multiplex PCR; TCRdb's copy keeps in-frame clones and lacks some. The table records some 170,000 clones, over 80% of them present only once. Sequenced sample: peripheral blood. Every receptor here comes from a woman of 80 years or more with active or convalescent COVID-19.

The DNA of the CDR3 is TGTGCCAGTAGTATCGGTAGGGGTCTTTCACCCCTCCACTTT. Its translation is CASSIGRGLSPLHF. The J gene is TRBJ1-6, the V gene TRBV19; weak D call: TRBD1 (5 bases). Germline lookup yields CDR1 LNHDA and CDR2 SQIVND (reference sequence). Trimming took 3 bases from V and 9 from J, leaving 12 bases between them. The CDR3 consists of 14 residues.

The rearrangement uses TRBV7-2 and TRBJ2-3, with D uncertain. Germline V lookup: CDR1 SGHTA, CDR2 FQGNSA. Trimming stripped 5 bases from V and 5 bases from J, with 8 bases between. The CDR3 spans 12 residues. The CDR3 nucleotides are TGTGCCAGCAGCCCCGGTAGAGATACGCAGTATTTT. Amino acids: CASSPGRDTQYF.

The chain uses TRBV7-9 and TRBJ1-2, with 8 bases lining up with TRBD1. Trimming took 3 bases from V and 7 from J; bases not matched to a gene: 1. This CDR3 comprises 12 residues. Per the germline V gene, CDR1 is SEHNR and CDR2 is FQNEAQ (reference sequence). CDR3 region: CASSLDRAGYTF. The CDR3 DNA reads TGTGCCAGCAGCTTGGACAGGGCTGGCTACACCTTC.

This clone was seen a single time. V and J are TRBV7-9 and TRBJ1-5, with TRBD1 matching 8 bases. This CDR3 region has 15 residues. Germline V lookup: CDR1 SEHNR, CDR2 FQNEAQ (reference sequence). V trimming: 4 bases; J trimming: 6 bases; junction bases outside the gene matches: 8. CDR3 bases: TGTGCCAGCAGCTACGGACAGGGAGTAGGTCAGCCCCAGCATTTT. This codes for CASSYGQGVGQPQHF.

The chain links TRBV2 to TRBJ1-6; D is possibly TRBD1 (5 bases). Germline V gene data show CDR1 as SNHLY and CDR2 as FYNNEI. Trimming shortened V by 4 bases and J by 5 bases, and 9 bases separated the two germline ends. CDR3 length equals 14 residues. CDR3 in DNA: TGTGCCAGCAGTGGGTGGGGGGATAATTCACCCCTCCACTTT. The encoded protein is CASSGWGDNSPLHF.

The chain carries TRBV7-2 and TRBJ1-2; weak D call: TRBD1 (5 bases). Germline CDR1 and CDR2: SGHTA and FQGNSA. The CDR3 consists of 14 residues. The ends were cut back, 5 bases at V and 5 bases at J, with 15 bases in the middle. CDR3 in DNA: TGTGCCAGCAGCCCGGGGGGGTCGGGGTATGGCTACACCTTC. Translating gives CASSPGGSGYGYTF.

This clone was seen more than once but under ten times. V is TRBV11-2 and J is TRBJ1-3; the D gene is possibly TRBD1 (5 bases). CDR1 is SGHAT and CDR2 is FQNNGV in the germline V gene. The CDR3 spans 14 residues. The V end was cut by 6 bases, the J end by 0 bases, with 9 bases between. Written as DNA, the CDR3 is TGTGCCAGCAGACAGGCGAGCTCTGGAAACACCATATATTTT. Amino acids: CASRQASSGNTIYF.

This chain connects TRBV9 to TRBJ2-6; TRBD1 matches 7 bases. This CDR3 spans 16 amino acids. Looked up from germline, CDR1 is SGDLS and CDR2 is YYNGEE. After removal of 0 bases from V and 2 bases from J, the junction contained 2 bases not matched to a gene. CDR3 sequence (DNA): TGTGCCAGCAGCGTAGGAACAGGGGCTGGGGCCAACGTCCTGACTTTC. Protein product: CASSVGTGAGANVLTF. Looking up the rest from reference TRBV9 and TRBJ2-6 gives the full variable domain: DSGVTQTPKHLITATGQRVTLRCSPRSGDLSVYWYQQSLDQGLQFLIQYYNGEERAKGNILERFSAQQFPDLHSELNLSSLELGDSALYFCASSVGTGAGANVLTFGAGSRLTVL.

The chain combines TRBV14 with TRBJ1-4; perhaps TRBD1 as D (5 bases). CDR1 and CDR2 (germline): SGHDN, FVKESK. Trimming took 10 bases from V and 7 from J, leaving 25 bases between them. The CDR3 runs to 16 residues. CDR3 bases: TGTGCCACCCCGCAAGAAAGGGGAGGGGTGAGTGAAAAACTGTTTTTT. Translated: CATPQERGGVSEKLFF.

This sequence joins TRBV18 and TRBJ1-4; 7 bases match TRBD1. The germline gives CDR1 KGHSH, CDR2 LQKENI. The J segment lost 2 bases and the V segment lost 8 bases, leaving 5 bases of the junction unmatched. The CDR3 is 14 residues long. CDR3 region: CASQLGQTNEKLFF. CDR3 in DNA: TGTGCCAGCCAATTGGGACAGACTAATGAAAAACTGTTTTTT.

This clone was counted between two and nine times. The chain carries TRBV6-5 and TRBJ1-1; D may be TRBD1 (6 bases). There are 13 residues in the CDR3. The V end was cut by 4 bases, the J end by 5 bases, with 11 bases between. CDR1 and CDR2 from the germline V gene are MNHEY and SVGAGI. CDR3 sequence (DNA): TGTGCCAGCAGTTCGTACAGGGCAACTGAAGCTTTCTTT. It yields the protein CASSSYRATEAFF.

This chain links TRBV28 with TRBJ1-5; 9 bases line up with TRBD1. This CDR3 has 15 amino acids. Germline trimming cut 6 bases from V and 4 bases from J; bases unmatched to any gene: 7. Germline loops: CDR1 MDHEN, CDR2 SYDVKM. CDR3 amino acids: CASRLDRGQNQPQHF. The CDR3 region has the DNA TGTGCCAGCAGGTTGGACAGGGGACAGAATCAGCCCCAGCATTTT.

V usage is TRBV7-9 and J usage is TRBJ1-1, with D perhaps matching TRBD1 (5 bases). Germline V CDR1 and CDR2: SEHNR, FQNEAQ (reference sequence). The CDR3 loop spans 13 amino acids. Trimming took 3 bases from V and 8 from J, leaving 13 bases between them. CDR3 loop: CASSLLFRQEAFF. CDR3 bases: TGTGCCAGCAGCTTGTTGTTTAGACAGGAAGCTTTCTTT.

This clone was recorded once. The chain uses TRBV12-5 and TRBJ1-5; D unclear. CDR1 and CDR2 from the germline V gene are LGHNT and FRNRAP. Trimming stripped 2 bases from V and 0 bases from J, with 11 bases between. The CDR3 is 16 residues long. The CDR3 DNA is TGTGCTAGTGGTTTGCCCTCTGCAGATAGCAATCAGCCCCAGCATTTT. It yields the protein CASGLPSADSNQPQHF.

The gene calls are TRBV18 and TRBJ1-4; D is ambiguous. The V and J ends lost 3 bases and 1 base respectively, with 6 bases between them. This CDR3 has 14 residues. Germline values: CDR1 KGHSH, CDR2 LQKENI. In DNA, the CDR3 is TGTGCCAGCTCACCGGAGATAACTAATGAAAAACTGTTTTTT. Translation gives CASSPEITNEKLFF.

The sample holds one count of this clone. V is TRBV10-1 and J is TRBJ1-6; D remains ambiguous. Trimming cost V 4 bases and J 9 bases, with 10 bases left between them. The CDR3 length is 13 residues. Germline values: CDR1 WNHNN, CDR2 SYGVQD (reference sequence). The chain's CDR3 is CASSAGFGSPLHF. In nucleotides, the CDR3 is TGCGCCAGCAGTGCGGGATTTGGTTCACCCCTCCACTTT.

The chain carries TRBV7-3 and TRBJ1-1; D not resolved. V shed 3 bases and J shed 1 base, with 6 bases lying between them. The germline V gene encodes CDR1 SGHTA and CDR2 FQGTGA. This CDR3 has 13 amino acids. The CDR3 coding sequence is TGTGCCAGCAGCTTCTCCAGGAACACTGAAGCTTTCTTT. It specifies CASSFSRNTEAFF.

The chain uses TRBV30 and TRBJ1-1, with D possibly TRBD1 on 6 matching bases. Trimming cost V 7 bases and J 3 bases, with 15 bases left between them. CDR3 size: 13 residues. Per germline, CDR1 GTSNPN and CDR2 SVGIG (reference sequence). The CDR3 DNA is TGTGCCTTCATCACAGGGATGTACACTGAAGCTTTCTTT. It specifies CAFITGMYTEAFF.

This chain links TRBV6-5 with TRBJ2-7, with 7 bases lining up with TRBD2. The CDR3 covers 13 residues. The J segment lost 0 bases and the V segment lost 8 bases, leaving 4 bases of the junction unmatched. Looked up from germline, CDR1 is MNHEY and CDR2 is SVGAGI. The CDR3 here is CASVGTNSYEQYF. CDR3 nucleotide sequence: TGTGCCAGCGTGGGGACTAACTCCTACGAGCAGTACTTC.

The chain carries TRBV5-1 and TRBJ1-1; TRBD1 aligns across 9 bases. The J segment lost 3 bases and the V segment lost 0 bases, leaving 9 bases of the junction unmatched. The CDR3 spans 17 residues. CDR1 is SGHRS and CDR2 is YFSETQ in the germline V gene. The CDR3: CASSLANDRGTDTEAFF. CDR3 coding DNA: TGCGCCAGCAGCTTGGCCAACGACAGGGGGACGGACACTGAAGCTTTCTTT.

V is TRBV6-5 and J is TRBJ1-1, with 8 positions matching TRBD1. The J segment lost 7 bases and the V segment lost 0 bases, leaving 7 bases of the junction unmatched. The CDR3 spans 15 residues. In germline, CDR1 is MNHEY, CDR2 SVGAGI. The CDR3 bases are TGTGCCAGCAGTTACTCAACAGGGGGAAGGGGTGAAGCTTTCTTT. Translating it yields CASSYSTGGRGEAFF.

This clone has more than one count but fewer than ten. The chain uses TRBV6-6 and TRBJ2-1; D unresolved. Germline CDR1 MNHNY, CDR2 SVGAGI (reference sequence). Trimming took off 2 bases at V and 6 bases at J, with 11 bases between the two ends. The CDR3 loop spans 14 amino acids. Here the CDR3 reads CASSYDRPSNEQFF. CDR3 sequence (DNA): TGTGCCAGCAGTTACGACCGGCCTAGCAATGAGCAGTTCTTC.

The chain recombines TRBV10-3 with TRBJ1-3; D perhaps matches TRBD1 (5 bases). Germline values: CDR1 ENHRY, CDR2 SYGVKD. The V end lost 10 bases, the J end lost 1 base, and 11 bases lay between the germline ends. This CDR3 has 13 amino acids. CDR3 residues: CATTTESGNTIYF. CDR3 in DNA: TGTGCCACCACGACAGAGTCTGGAAACACCATATATTTT.

This chain joins TRBV18 and TRBJ1-1; 7 bases line up with TRBD1. CDR1 KGHSH and CDR2 LQKENI come from the germline V gene. The V and J ends lost 3 bases and 5 bases, in that order; junction bases with no gene match: 6. There are 14 residues in the CDR3. Here the CDR3 DNA reads TGTGCCAGCTCACCCAGACAGGGAGAAACTGAAGCTTTCTTT. Protein sequence: CASSPRQGETEAFF.

With respect to this clone: Other DNA sequences from this sample encode an identical CDR3 as well. The chain links TRBV6-5 to TRBJ1-1; 7 nucleotides line up with TRBD1. The CDR3 is 12 residues long. Germline V gene data show CDR1 as MNHEY and CDR2 as SVGAGI. With V trimmed by 6 bases and J by 5 bases, 3 bases remained unmatched. DNA for the CDR3: TGTGCCAGCAGCCAGGGGGGAACTGAAGCTTTCTTT. Amino acid sequence: CASSQGGTEAFF.

The V call is TRBV11-2, the J call TRBJ1-1, with 7 bases that match TRBD1. Per the germline V gene, CDR1 is SGHAT and CDR2 is FQNNGV. The V and J ends lost 1 base and 1 base, in that order; junction bases with no gene match: 0. This CDR3 is built from 14 residues. The CDR3 reads CASSLGDRNTEAFF. The CDR3 coding sequence is TGTGCCAGCAGCTTAGGGGACAGGAACACTGAAGCTTTCTTT.

The gene calls are TRBV4-3 and TRBJ2-1; 11 nucleotides match TRBD1. The CDR3 is 15 residues long. V gave up 0 bases and J gave up 7 bases; unmatched junction bases: 2. Germline assignment: CDR1 LGHNA and CDR2 YSLEER. This chain's CDR3 is CASSQEGTGGNEQFF. Written as DNA, the CDR3 is TGCGCCAGCAGCCAAGAGGGGACAGGGGGGAATGAGCAGTTCTTC.

The chain uses TRBV5-1 and TRBJ2-1; 10 bases map to TRBD1. Germline values: CDR1 SGHRS, CDR2 YFSETQ. The CDR3 consists of 15 residues. Trimming removed 0 bases from V and 5 bases from J; junction bases left unmatched: 2. As DNA, the CDR3 is TGCGCCAGCAGCTTGGCCGGGACAGGGGACAATGAGCAGTTCTTC. Protein: CASSLAGTGDNEQFF.

The chain couples TRBV19 to TRBJ1-2; a possible D gene is TRBD1 (5 bases). The CDR3 runs 14 residues. V gave up 5 bases and J gave up 5 bases, with 15 bases separating them. Germline values: CDR1 LNHDA, CDR2 SQIVND (reference sequence). The CDR3 bases are TGTGCCAGTAGTTCCTGGGACTCATTGTATGGCTACACCTTC. It encodes CASSSWDSLYGYTF.

About this clone: A clone one base away is much larger, so this may be a read error. The chain uses TRBV11-2 and TRBJ1-5; the D is unclear. Germline CDR1 SGHAT, CDR2 FQNNGV. Trimming left V 1 base short and J 4 bases short, with 5 bases between. The length of the CDR3 is 13 residues. CDR3 DNA sequence: TGTGCCAGCAGCTTAGGCAGGAATCAGCCCCAGCATTTT. This translates into CASSLGRNQPQHF.

In its sample, this clone was seen once. An end of the junction does not agree with germline; a read error may underlie this. The chain joins TRBV7-7 to TRBJ1-4; 8 bases agree with TRBD1. This CDR3 is built from 15 residues. Germline CDR1 reads SSHAT; CDR2 reads FNYEAQ (reference sequence). The CDR3 loop reads CASSFSDRGNEKLFF. In DNA, the CDR3 is TGTGCTAGCAGCTTCTCAGACAGGGGTAATGAAAAACTGTTTTTT.

The genes are TRBV29-1 and TRBJ1-2, with TRBD1 as a possible D gene (5 bases). CDR1 is SQVTM, CDR2 ANQGSEA, per germline. The CDR3 is 14 residues long. Trimming removed 7 bases from V and 3 bases from J, with 18 bases in between. CDR3 nucleotides: TGCAGCGCACACGCAGGGCAGAGAGACTATGGCTACACCTTC. This codes for CSAHAGQRDYGYTF.